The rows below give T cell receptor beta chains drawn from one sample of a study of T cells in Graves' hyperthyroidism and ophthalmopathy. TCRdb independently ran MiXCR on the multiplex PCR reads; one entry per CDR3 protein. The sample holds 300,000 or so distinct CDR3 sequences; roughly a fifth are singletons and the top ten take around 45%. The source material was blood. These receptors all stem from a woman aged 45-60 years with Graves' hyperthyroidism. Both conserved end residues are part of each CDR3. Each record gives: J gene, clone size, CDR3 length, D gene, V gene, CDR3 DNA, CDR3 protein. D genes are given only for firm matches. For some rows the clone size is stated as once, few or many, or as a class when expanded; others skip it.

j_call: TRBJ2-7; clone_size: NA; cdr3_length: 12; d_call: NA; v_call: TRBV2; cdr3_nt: TGTGCCAGCAGTAAGGGCGTCTACGAGCAGTACTTC; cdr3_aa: CASSKGVYEQYF
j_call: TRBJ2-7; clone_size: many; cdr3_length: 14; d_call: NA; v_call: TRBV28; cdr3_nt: TGTGTCAGCAGTTCTCGAAGGCCCTCCTACGAGCAGTACTTC; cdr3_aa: CVSSSRRPSYEQYF
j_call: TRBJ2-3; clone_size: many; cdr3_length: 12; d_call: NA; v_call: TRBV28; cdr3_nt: TGTGCCAGCAGTTTCCTTAGCGATACGCAGTATTTT; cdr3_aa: CASSFLSDTQYF
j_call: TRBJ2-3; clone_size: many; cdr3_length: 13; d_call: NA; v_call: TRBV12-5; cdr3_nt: TGTGCTAGTGGGGAACAGATCACAGATACGCAGTATTTT; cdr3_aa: CASGEQITDTQYF
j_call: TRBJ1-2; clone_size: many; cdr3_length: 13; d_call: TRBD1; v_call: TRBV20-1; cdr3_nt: TGCAGTGCTGGGACAGCCGTGAACTATGGCTACACCTTC; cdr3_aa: CSAGTAVNYGYTF
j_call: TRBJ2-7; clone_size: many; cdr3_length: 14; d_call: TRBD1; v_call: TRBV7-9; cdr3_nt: TGTGCCAGCAGCGTCCGGGACAGGGCCTACGAGCAGTACTTC; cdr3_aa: CASSVRDRAYEQYF
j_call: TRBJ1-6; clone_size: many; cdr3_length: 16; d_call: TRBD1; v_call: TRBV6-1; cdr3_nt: TGTGCCAGCAGGACCTTCGGGACAGCGAGAGATTCACCCCTCCACTTT; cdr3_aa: CASRTFGTARDSPLHF
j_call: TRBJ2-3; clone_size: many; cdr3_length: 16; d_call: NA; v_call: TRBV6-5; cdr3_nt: TGTGCCAGCAGTTACTCGGCTAGCGTCCTCACAGATACGCAGTATTTT; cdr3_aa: CASSYSASVLTDTQYF
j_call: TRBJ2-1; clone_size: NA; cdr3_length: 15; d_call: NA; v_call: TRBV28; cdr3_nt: TGTGCCAGCAGGGAACAGCGGACTGGTTACAATGAGCAGTTCTTC; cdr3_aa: CASREQRTGYNEQFF
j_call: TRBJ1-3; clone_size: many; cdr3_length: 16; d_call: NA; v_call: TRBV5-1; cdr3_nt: TGCGCCAGCAGACCCCAGGGCACTAGCTCTGGAAACACCATATATTTT; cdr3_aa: CASRPQGTSSGNTIYF
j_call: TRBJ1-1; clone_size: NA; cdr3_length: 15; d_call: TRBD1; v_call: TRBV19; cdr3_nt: TGTGCCAGTAGTATGCAGGGGGGCTTCAACACTGAAGCTTTCTTT; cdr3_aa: CASSMQGGFNTEAFF
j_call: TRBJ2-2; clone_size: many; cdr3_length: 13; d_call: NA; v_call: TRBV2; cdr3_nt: TGTGCCAGCAGAACCATTAGGAGCGGGGAGCTGTTTTTT; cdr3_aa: CASRTIRSGELFF
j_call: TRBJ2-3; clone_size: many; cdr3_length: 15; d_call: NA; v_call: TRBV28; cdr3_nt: TGTGCCAGCAGTGGGGTCGGATTTTTGGCAGATACGCAGTATTTT; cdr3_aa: CASSGVGFLADTQYF
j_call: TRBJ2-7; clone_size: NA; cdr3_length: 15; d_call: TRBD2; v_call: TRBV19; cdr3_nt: TGTGCCAGTAGTAGGAGCGGGAGGAGCTCCTACGAGCAGTACTTC; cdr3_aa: CASSRSGRSSYEQYF
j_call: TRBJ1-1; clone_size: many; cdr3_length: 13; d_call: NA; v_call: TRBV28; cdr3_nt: TGTGCCAGCGTTACAGGAGGGAACACTGAAGCTTTCTTT; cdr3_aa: CASVTGGNTEAFF
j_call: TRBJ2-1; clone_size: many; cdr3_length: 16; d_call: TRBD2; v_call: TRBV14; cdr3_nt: TGTGCCAGCAGCTCATTACTAGCGGGAGTGAACAATGAGCAGTTCTTC; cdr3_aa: CASSSLLAGVNNEQFF